This is a list of T cell receptor beta chains from one sample in a study of cytomegalovirus exposure and HLA in healthy donors. Profiling relied on immunoSEQ multiplex PCR, and the TCRdb table lists in-frame clones only, not all of them. This table holds 210,000 or so clones, about 75% found once. Sample: PBMCs. The source is a man younger than 35 in good health and CMV-seronegative. Both conserved end residues are part of each CDR3. D genes are given only for firm matches. Clone size appears in some rows only: once, few, many, or a class for an expanded clone.

V gene	CDR3 length	D gene	clone size	J gene	CDR3 DNA	CDR3 protein
TRBV6-5	16	-	-	TRBJ1-4	TGTGCCAGCAGTTACAATCTATACAGGGTTAATGAAAAACTGTTTTTT	CASSYNLYRVNEKLFF
TRBV18	14	-	-	TRBJ2-5	TGTGCCAGCTCACCGGGCACCTACCAAGAGACCCAGTACTTC	CASSPGTYQETQYF
TRBV30	12	-	-	TRBJ1-2	TGTGCCTGGAAGGTTGGGAGGGGTGGCTACACCTTC	CAWKVGRGGYTF
TRBV4-3	19	TRBD2	-	TRBJ2-1	TGCGCCAGCAGCCACCCCCCGGGACTAGCGGACCCCCGAGGGAATGAGCAGTTCTTC	CASSHPPGLADPRGNEQFF
TRBV7-2	15	TRBD2	-	TRBJ2-1	TGTGCCAGCAGTTTGGGGACTAGCGAGTACAATGAGCAGTTCTTC	CASSLGTSEYNEQFF
TRBV5-1	11	-	-	TRBJ2-7	TGCGCCAGCAGCTCATTCTACGAGCAGTACTTC	CASSSFYEQYF
TRBV5-6	16	-	-	TRBJ2-7	TGTGCCAGCAGCTTGGCCGGCCAGGGGGGCTCCTACGAGCAGTGCTTC	CASSLAGQGGSYEQCF
TRBV7-2	16	TRBD2	-	TRBJ2-1	TGTGCCAGCAGCTTAGGTAGCGGGGGGCCTAACAATGAGCAGTTCTTC	CASSLGSGGPNNEQFF
TRBV5-1	11	-	-	TRBJ2-2	TGCGCCAGCAGCTTAGCCAGGGAGCTGTTTTTT	CASSLARELFF
TRBV27	15	TRBD2	-	TRBJ2-7	TGTGCCAGCAGGAATCTAGCGGGAGATACCTACGAGCAGTACTTC	CASRNLAGDTYEQYF
TRBV28	14	-	-	TRBJ2-7	TGTGCCAGCAGTCGGGCCAGGGGATTTAACGAGCAGTACTTC	CASSRARGFNEQYF
TRBV18	20	-	-	TRBJ1-1	TGTGCCAGCTCACCGAACGTTGCGGGGGGGCGGGCAGTGGGGAACACTGAAGCTTTCTTT	CASSPNVAGGRAVGNTEAFF
TRBV7-7	15	TRBD1	-	TRBJ2-5	TGTGCTAGCAGCACCTCAAGGACAGGCCAAGAGACCCAGTACTTC	CASSTSRTGQETQYF
TRBV28	15	TRBD1	few	TRBJ1-2	TGTGCCAGCAGACCTCCGGGACAGGGGGTATGGGGCTACACCTTC	CASRPPGQGVWGYTF
TRBV6-4	15	-	few	TRBJ2-3	TGTGCCAGCAGTGACTCTGGGGGCGCGACAGATACGCAGTATTTT	CASSDSGGATDTQYF
TRBV5-1	12	-	-	TRBJ2-1	TGCGCCAGCCGCCCCCAGGGCAATGAGCAGTTCTTC	CASRPQGNEQFF
TRBV5-1	14	TRBD1	-	TRBJ1-2	TGCGCCAGCAGCCCGGGACAGGGGGCGGGTGGCTACACCTTC	CASSPGQGAGGYTF
TRBV6-5	13	-	-	TRBJ2-7	TGTGCCAGCGGTACGGGATCCTCCTACGAGCAGTACTTC	CASGTGSSYEQYF
TRBV29-1	14	TRBD1	-	TRBJ2-7	TGCAGCGCCGCTGGACAGGGGGACCCCTACGAGCAGTACTTC	CSAAGQGDPYEQYF
TRBV30	12	-	-	TRBJ2-1	TGTGCCTGGAGCCCGGGTTACAATGAGCAGTTCTTC	CAWSPGYNEQFF
TRBV6-1	17	-	-	TRBJ1-4	TGTGCCAGCAGTGAACTTAATGATGGCAGGGTCAATGAAAAACTGTTTTTT	CASSELNDGRVNEKLFF
TRBV4-1	17	TRBD1	-	TRBJ1-4	TGCGCCAGCAGCCGAGAAAAAACCGGGACAGGGTTTGAAAAACTGTTTTTT	CASSREKTGTGFEKLFF
TRBV5-6	15	TRBD1	-	TRBJ2-1	TGTGCCAGCAGCGGGGCCGGGACAGGGTACAATGAGCAGTTCTTC	CASSGAGTGYNEQFF
TRBV30	14	TRBD1	-	TRBJ2-5	TGTGCCTGGAGTGTACAGACAGGGGCGGAGACCCAGTACTTC	CAWSVQTGAETQYF
TRBV14	15	TRBD1	-	TRBJ2-7	TGTGCCAGCAGCCAACTAGGGGACAGGACTTACGAGCAGTACTTC	CASSQLGDRTYEQYF
TRBV5-1	14	-	-	TRBJ2-3	TGCGCCAGCAGCTTCTCCGGGGGAGTTGATACGCAGTATTTT	CASSFSGGVDTQYF
TRBV2	15	TRBD1	-	TRBJ1-5	TGTGCCAGCAGTGGGGACAGGGCAGGCAATCAGCCCCAGCATTTT	CASSGDRAGNQPQHF
TRBV29-1	13	-	few	TRBJ2-1	TGCAGCGTTGACTCTAGTTACTACAATGAGCAGTTCTTC	CSVDSSYYNEQFF
TRBV30	15	-	-	TRBJ1-5	TGTGCCTGGAGGGACCGTGCGGAGGGCAATCAGCCCCAGCATTTT	CAWRDRAEGNQPQHF
TRBV5-6	14	TRBD2	-	TRBJ2-3	TGTGCCAGCAGCCCCCTAGCGGACTCTTATACGCAGTATTTT	CASSPLADSYTQYF
TRBV13	14	-	once	TRBJ2-7	TGTGCCAGCACCAATCTTCGGGAGACCTACGAGCAGTACTTC	CASTNLRETYEQYF
TRBV7-2	13	-	-	TRBJ2-7	TGTGCCAGCAGCCAATTAACTGGCTACGAGCAGTACTTC	CASSQLTGYEQYF
TRBV30	15	TRBD2	-	TRBJ2-1	TGTGCCTGGAGGACTAGCGGGAGTTCGGGAAATGAGCAGTTCTTC	CAWRTSGSSGNEQFF
TRBV6-5	15	-	-	TRBJ1-1	TGTGCCAGCAGTATTACGGGACACGGGAACACTGAAGCTTTCTTT	CASSITGHGNTEAFF
TRBV19	18	TRBD2	-	TRBJ2-7	TGTGCCAGTAGTGACCAAGCGGGAGGGCCGATAGAAAACTACGAGCAGTACTTC	CASSDQAGGPIENYEQYF
TRBV6-5	13	TRBD1	-	TRBJ2-7	TGTGCCAGCAGTTATGGGACAGTCTACGAGCAGTACTTC	CASSYGTVYEQYF
TRBV9	13	-	-	TRBJ2-7	TGTGCCAGCAGCGTTTACAGTGGTTACGAGCAGTACTTC	CASSVYSGYEQYF
TRBV9	11	-	once	TRBJ2-1	TGTGCCAGCGCATTGGGGGGTGAGCAGTTCTTC	CASALGGEQFF
TRBV28	14	TRBD1	-	TRBJ1-2	TGTGCCAGCAGCCCCTACGGACAGGGTCGCGGCTACACCTTC	CASSPYGQGRGYTF
TRBV7-6	19	TRBD2	-	TRBJ2-1	TGTGCCAGCAGCTTAGGGGGACCGCGGCGGGGGGGCCTTGAGGATGAGCAGTTCTTC	CASSLGGPRRGGLEDEQFF